Presented here are 29 T cell receptor beta chains from one specimen sequenced in a study of T cells of healthy individuals (dated by TCRdb to the late 2010s). Library construction relied on 5' RACE. The reads were generated on an Illumina MiSeq. The public reads were run again by TCRdb, first through fastp at Q25 and then through MiXCR, and only productive beta chains were kept. Rows merge per CDR3 protein into single entries with the most common DNA and genes. The sample table lists about 96,000 distinct CDR3 sequences, approximately 15% of them with a count of one. The ten largest clonotypes hold 6.2% of the sample. The origin of the receptors is a human donor in good health.

This sequence joins TRBV5-4 and TRBJ2-1, with D perhaps matching TRBD1 or TRBD2 (5 bases each). The V end was cut by 0 bases, the J end by 7 bases, with 14 bases between. The CDR3 loop spans 15 amino acids. CDR1 and CDR2 from the germline V gene are SGHNT and YYREEE (reference sequence). The CDR3 DNA is TGTGCCAGCAGCTTGGGAGGGGTTCCCACAAATGAGCAGTTCTTC. The encoded protein is CASSLGGVPTNEQFF.

The J gene is TRBJ1-4, the V gene TRBV20-1, with D unresolved. The CDR3 extends over 12 amino acids. The germline V gene has CDR1 DFQATT and CDR2 SNEGSKA (reference sequence). V lost 1 base and J 7 bases, leaving 7 bases between the germline ends. The CDR3 is CSARAFSEKLFF. Here the CDR3 DNA reads TGCAGTGCTAGAGCCTTCTCTGAAAAACTGTTTTTT.

The chain employs TRBV20-1 and TRBJ2-1; 7 bases are a match to TRBD2. Germline CDR1 DFQATT, CDR2 SNEGSKA (reference sequence). The CDR3 has 15 residues. With 4 bases clipped from V and 7 bases from J, the junction kept 13 bases outside the gene matches. CDR3 DNA: TGCAGTGCTATTACTAGCGACCGAGCTGGGAATGAGCAGTTCTTC. Translating gives CSAITSDRAGNEQFF.

This clonotype was detected many times. V is TRBV4-3 and J is TRBJ2-3; D might be TRBD2 (6 bases). Germline CDR1 and CDR2: LGHNA and YSLEER. The CDR3 totals 16 residues. V shed 1 base and J shed 1 base, with 12 bases lying between them. This CDR3 reads CASSQASGDGTDTQYF. In DNA form, the CDR3 reads TGCGCCAGCAGCCAAGCATCGGGGGATGGCACAGATACGCAGTATTTT.

This clonotype was found a few times. The rearrangement links TRBV5-1 to TRBJ2-7, with D possibly TRBD2 on 6 matching bases. This CDR3 is built from 14 residues. Germline CDR1 is SGHRS and CDR2 is YFSETQ. V was cut by 4 bases and J by 2 bases, with 13 bases left in between. For the CDR3, the DNA is TGCGCCAGCAGCCCCGACGGGGGTCCCTACGAGCAGTACTTC. Residues: CASSPDGGPYEQYF. The full variable domain, completed using reference TRBV5-1 and TRBJ2-7, is KAGVTQTPRYLIKTRGQQVTLSCSPISGHRSVSWYQQTPGQGLQFLFEYFSETQRNKGNFPGRFSGRQFSNSRSEMNVSTLELGDSALYLCASSPDGGPYEQYFGPGTRLTVT.

The chain has TRBV20-1 and TRBJ2-1, with 10 bases that match TRBD1. Per germline, CDR1 DFQATT and CDR2 SNEGSKA (reference sequence). Trimming cost V 6 bases and J 9 bases; bases outside gene matches: 8. The CDR3 runs to 13 residues. The CDR3 loop reads CSAEGTGEAEQFF. As DNA, the CDR3 is TGCAGTGCCGAGGGGACAGGGGAAGCTGAGCAGTTCTTC.

The CDR3 protein is CASSLFRGSRDTQYF. CDR3 sequence (DNA): TGTGCCAGCAGTTTATTCCGAGGGAGCCGGGATACGCAGTATTTT. The chain combines TRBV28 with TRBJ2-3; a possible D gene is TRBD2 (5 bases). There are 15 residues in the CDR3. The germline V and J ends were trimmed by 1 base and 6 bases, with 14 bases remaining between them. The germline gives CDR1 MDHEN, CDR2 SYDVKM. Full variable domain (remainder filled in from reference TRBV28 and TRBJ2-3): DVKVTQSSRYLVKRTGEKVFLECVQDMDHENMFWYRQDPGLGLRLIYFSYDVKMKEKGDIPEGYSVSREKKERFSLILESASTNQTSMYLCASSLFRGSRDTQYFGPGTRLTVL.

This clonotype was found a few times. The rearrangement uses TRBV14 and TRBJ2-7, with a weak D call TRBD2 (6 bases). The CDR3 length is 15 residues. CDR1 is SGHDN and CDR2 is FVKESK in the germline V gene. V was cut by 1 base and J by 2 bases, with 12 bases left in between. The CDR3 DNA reads as TGTGCCAGCAGCCAAGGGGGACTCATAGCCTACGAGCAGTACTTC. Protein sequence: CASSQGGLIAYEQYF.

Worth noting for this clonotype: This may stem from a read error, because a much larger clone lies one nucleotide away. This rearrangement joins TRBV28 to TRBJ2-4, with 8 bases aligning to TRBD1. The trim removed 5 bases at V and 6 bases at J, leaving 15 bases unmatched. The CDR3 length is 17 residues. The V gene's germline CDR1 is MDHEN and CDR2 SYDVKM. CDR3: CASSLPWTGSLGNIQYF. The CDR3 region has the DNA TGTGCCAGCAGTCTACCCTGGACAGGGTCTCTTGGAAACATTCAGTACTTC.

This clonotype was counted at least ten times. The rearrangement joins TRBV6-2 or TRBV6-3 to TRBJ1-5; possible D gene TRBD1, 5 bases. Germline CDR1 is MNHEY and CDR2 is SVGEGT. CDR3 size: 14 residues. Trimming shortened V by 5 bases and J by 7 bases, and 15 bases separated the two germline ends. CDR3 coding DNA: TGTGCCAGCAGTGCAACCCGGGACCGACAGCCCCAGCATTTT. Its translation is CASSATRDRQPQHF.

V usage is TRBV19 and J usage is TRBJ1-5; weak D call: TRBD1 (6 bases). The CDR3 extends over 14 amino acids. Between the trimmed V and J ends, which lost 6 bases and 5 bases, there was a span of 14 bases. Germline assignment: CDR1 LNHDA and CDR2 SQIVND (reference sequence). The CDR3 DNA follows: TGTGCCAGTAGCCTAGGGGGTAGGGATCAGCCCCAGCATTTT. This sequence encodes CASSLGGRDQPQHF.

The chain combines TRBV14 with TRBJ2-5; D may match TRBD1 or TRBD2 (5 bases each). Germline CDR1 is SGHDN and CDR2 is FVKESK. The ends were cut back, 4 bases at V and 4 bases at J, with 25 bases in the middle. This CDR3 region has 18 residues. The chain's CDR3 is CASSRLRTGTSVGETQYF. CDR3 DNA: TGTGCCAGCAGCCGGCTAAGGACGGGGACCTCGGTGGGAGAGACCCAGTACTTC. Using reference TRBV14 and TRBJ2-5 for the parts outside the CDR3, the full variable domain is EAGVTQFPSHSVIEKGQTVTLRCDPISGHDNLYWYRRVMGKEIKFLLHFVKESKQDESGMPNNRFLAERTGGTYSTLKVQPAELEDSGVYFCASSRLRTGTSVGETQYFGPGTRLLVL.

V gene TRBV4-2 combines with J gene TRBJ2-7, with 9 bases lining up with TRBD2. Unmatched junction bases numbered 8, after V lost 1 base and J lost 4 bases. Germline V gives CDR1 LGHNA, CDR2 YNFKEQ. The CDR3 is 16 amino acids. The CDR3 DNA is TGTGCCAGCAGCCAAGCGGGCGGGAGGGTTGAGTACGAGCAGTACTTC. Translation gives CASSQAGGRVEYEQYF.

Only a few counts were recorded for this clonotype. V usage is TRBV20-1 and J usage is TRBJ2-1; a weak D match, TRBD2 (5 bases). The CDR3 is 15 residues long. The V gene's germline CDR1 is DFQATT and CDR2 SNEGSKA (reference sequence). V was clipped by 0 bases and J by 5 bases, with 14 bases between them. The CDR3 DNA sequence: TGCAGTGCTAGAGATACTAGTGAGTGGGACAATGAGCAGTTCTTC. This encodes CSARDTSEWDNEQFF.

Of note for this clonotype: Since a much larger clone is just one base distant, this may be a read error. The CDR3: CASSSFTGETCEQYF. The CDR3 DNA sequence: TGTGCCAGCAGCAGCTTTACAGGGGAGACGTGCGAGCAGTACTTC. The chain joins TRBV21-1 to TRBJ2-7; the DNA was not compared with TRBD1, the D call given in the table. TRBV21-1 is a documented pseudogene. CDR3 length: 15 amino acids.

This rearrangement joins TRBV9 to TRBJ1-3; the D is unclear. Germline CDR1 SGDLS, CDR2 YYNGEE. This CDR3 is built from 14 residues. Between the trimmed V and J ends, which lost 3 bases and 0 bases, there was a span of 7 bases. CDR3 region: CASSDATSGNTIYF. CDR3 DNA sequence: TGTGCCAGCAGCGACGCAACCTCTGGAAACACCATATATTTT.

In this sample, this clonotype turned up many times. The genes are TRBV12-3 or TRBV12-4 and TRBJ2-4; a weak D match, TRBD1 (6 bases). The CDR3 sequence is 13 residues long. Trimming left V 7 bases short and J 5 bases short, with 12 bases between. DNA for the CDR3: TGTGCCAGCACCTTGAAGGGGGAAAACATTCAGTACTTC. Amino acid sequence: CASTLKGENIQYF.

The rearrangement joins TRBV6-1 to TRBJ2-7; TRBD2 matches at 11 bases. CDR3 length: 17 residues. V gave up 3 bases and J gave up 7 bases; unmatched junction bases: 14. CDR1 and CDR2 (germline): MNHNS, SASEGT. The chain's CDR3 is CASSESIGLAGGREQYF. DNA for the CDR3: TGTGCCAGCAGTGAGTCTATCGGGCTAGCGGGAGGAAGAGAGCAGTACTTC.

The chain has TRBV5-1 and TRBJ2-1; D unclear. Between the trimmed V and J ends, which lost 2 bases and 10 bases, there was a span of 10 bases. Looked up from germline, CDR1 is SGHRS and CDR2 is YFSETQ. The CDR3 consists of 12 residues. The CDR3 protein is CASSFRQKEQFF. The CDR3 nucleotides are TGCGCCAGCAGCTTCCGGCAGAAGGAGCAGTTCTTC.

This chain uses TRBV25-1 with TRBJ1-6, with 7 positions matching TRBD1. Trimming removed 4 bases from V and 6 bases from J; junction bases left unmatched: 3. Germline loops: CDR1 MGHDK, CDR2 SYGVNS. This CDR3 is built from 14 residues. CDR3 loop: CASSGSGGNSPLHF. The CDR3 nucleotides are TGTGCCAGCAGTGGCTCAGGGGGTAATTCACCCCTCCACTTT.

This clonotype has a count of ten or more. The V gene is TRBV7-2, the J gene TRBJ2-3; D possibly matches TRBD1 or TRBD2 (5 bases each). Trimming took 1 base from V and 0 from J, leaving 8 bases between them. The V gene's germline CDR1 is SGHTA and CDR2 FQGNSA. There are 15 residues in the CDR3. CDR3 residues: CASSLDGASTDTQYF. In DNA form, the CDR3 reads TGTGCCAGCAGCTTAGACGGGGCTAGCACAGATACGCAGTATTTT.

The chain has TRBV20-1 and TRBJ1-6, with D uncertain. Germline CDR1 is DFQATT and CDR2 is SNEGSKA (reference sequence). This CDR3 is built from 15 residues. V lost 0 bases and J lost 10, with 16 bases in between. The CDR3 reads CSARDLKGESSPLHF. CDR3 bases: TGCAGTGCTAGAGATTTAAAGGGAGAATCCTCACCCCTCCACTTT.

This clonotype showed up many times. The V and J genes are TRBV28 and TRBJ1-2; unclear D gene. V shed 3 bases and J shed 5 bases, with 13 bases lying between them. Germline V lookup: CDR1 MDHEN, CDR2 SYDVKM. The CDR3 length is 14 residues. DNA for the CDR3: TGTGCCAGCAGTTTGTACACACTTACTTATGGCTACACCTTC. Its protein product is CASSLYTLTYGYTF.

This clonotype was seen ten or more times. V is TRBV10-3 and J is TRBJ2-1; 9 bases are a match to TRBD2. Germline V lookup: CDR1 ENHRY, CDR2 SYGVKD. J was trimmed by 6 bases and V by 5 bases; bases with no gene match: 5. This CDR3 has 14 amino acids. CDR3 residues: CAISPGLALNEQFF. The CDR3 coding sequence is TGTGCCATCAGTCCGGGACTAGCACTCAATGAGCAGTTCTTC.

This rearrangement joins TRBV6-5 to TRBJ1-5, with 11 nucleotides matching TRBD1. This CDR3 has 15 amino acids. CDR1 and CDR2 from the germline V gene are MNHEY and SVGAGI. The trim removed 6 bases at V and 7 bases at J, leaving 8 bases unmatched. The CDR3 protein is CASRNRDRGKQPQHF. The CDR3 DNA is TGTGCCAGCAGGAACCGGGACAGGGGGAAGCAGCCCCAGCATTTT.

J is TRBJ2-1 and V is TRBV28; D is possibly TRBD1 or TRBD2 (5 bases each). The CDR3 covers 15 residues. Deletions cut 3 bases from V and 3 bases from J, with 12 bases between. Germline V gives CDR1 MDHEN, CDR2 SYDVKM. The DNA for the CDR3 is TGTGCCAGCAGTTTGGTCGGGACGGACTACAATGAGCAGTTCTTC. As protein: CASSLVGTDYNEQFF.

A few counts support this clonotype. The chain combines TRBV7-9 with TRBJ1-1; D remains ambiguous. The CDR3 loop spans 13 amino acids. Germline CDR1 reads SEHNR; CDR2 reads FQNEAQ (reference sequence). Trimming removed 3 bases from V and 1 base from J, with 6 bases in between. This CDR3 is CASSFVENTEAFF. CDR3 DNA: TGTGCCAGCAGCTTTGTAGAGAACACTGAAGCTTTCTTT.

This clonotype has just a few counts. This chain connects TRBV10-3 to TRBJ2-3; no clear D gene. Trimming stripped 6 bases from V and 5 bases from J, with 6 bases between. The CDR3 contains 11 residues. The germline CDR1 and CDR2 sequences are ENHRY and SYGVKD. The CDR3 DNA follows: TGTGCCATCAGGGACCGAGATACGCAGTATTTT. Translation gives CAIRDRDTQYF.

The chain joins TRBV3-1 to TRBJ1-3; D is uncertain. This CDR3 has 16 amino acids. The germline CDR1 and CDR2 sequences are LGHDT and YNNKEL (reference sequence). Trimming pared 6 bases from V and 2 bases from J, leaving 17 bases between. As DNA, the CDR3 is TGTGCCAGCAGGGAGGGATCGCTCTTCGCTGGAAACACCATATATTTT. It codes for CASREGSLFAGNTIYF.